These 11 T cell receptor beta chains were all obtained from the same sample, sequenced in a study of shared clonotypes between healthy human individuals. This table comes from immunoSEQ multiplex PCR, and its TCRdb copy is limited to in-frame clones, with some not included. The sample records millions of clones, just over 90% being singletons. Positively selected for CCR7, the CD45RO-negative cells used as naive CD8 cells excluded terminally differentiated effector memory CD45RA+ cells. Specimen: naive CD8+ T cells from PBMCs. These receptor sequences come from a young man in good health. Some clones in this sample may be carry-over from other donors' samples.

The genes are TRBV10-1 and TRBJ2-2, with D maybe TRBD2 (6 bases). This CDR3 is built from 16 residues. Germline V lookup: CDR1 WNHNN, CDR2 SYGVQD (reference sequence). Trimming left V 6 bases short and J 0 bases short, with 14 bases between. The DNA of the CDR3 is TGCGCCAGCAGCCCCCGGCGGGGTGCGAACACCGGGGAGCTGTTTTTT. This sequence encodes CASSPRRGANTGELFF.

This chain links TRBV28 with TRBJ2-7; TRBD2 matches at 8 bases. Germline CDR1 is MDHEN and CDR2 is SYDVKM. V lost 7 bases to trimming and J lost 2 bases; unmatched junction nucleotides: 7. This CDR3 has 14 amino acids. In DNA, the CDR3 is TGTGCCAGCATTGGCGGGAGGAATACCTACGAGCAGTACTTC. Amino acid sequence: CASIGGRNTYEQYF. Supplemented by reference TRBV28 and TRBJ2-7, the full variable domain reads DVKVTQSSRYLVKRTGEKVFLECVQDMDHENMFWYRQDPGLGLRLIYFSYDVKMKEKGDIPEGYSVSREKKERFSLILESASTNQTSMYLCASIGGRNTYEQYFGPGTRLTVT.

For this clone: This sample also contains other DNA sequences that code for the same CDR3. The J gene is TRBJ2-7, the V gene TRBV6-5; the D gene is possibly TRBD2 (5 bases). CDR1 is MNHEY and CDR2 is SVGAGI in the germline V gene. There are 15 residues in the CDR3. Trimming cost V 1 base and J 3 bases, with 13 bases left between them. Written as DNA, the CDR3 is TGTGCCAGCAGTTACTTCGGTGGGAGTGGCTACGAGCAGTACTTC. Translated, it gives CASSYFGGSGYEQYF.

Here the CDR3 DNA reads TGTGCCAGCAGCTTAGCGGGACGGCAGGGCCGCGGAGAGACCCAGTACTTC. It is translated as CASSLAGRQGRGETQYF. This rearrangement joins TRBV7-9 to TRBJ2-5; D tentatively reads TRBD1 or TRBD2 (5 bases each). The CDR3 covers 17 residues. The germline V and J ends were trimmed by 0 bases and 4 bases, with 18 bases remaining between them. CDR1 SEHNR and CDR2 FQNEAQ come from the germline V gene (reference sequence).

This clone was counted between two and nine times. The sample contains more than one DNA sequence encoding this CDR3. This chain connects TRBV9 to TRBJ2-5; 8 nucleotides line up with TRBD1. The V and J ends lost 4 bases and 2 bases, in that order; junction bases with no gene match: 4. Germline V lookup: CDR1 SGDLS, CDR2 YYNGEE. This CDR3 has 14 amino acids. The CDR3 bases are TGTGCCAGCAGCCCGGGGGACAGGCAAGAGACCCAGTACTTC. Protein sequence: CASSPGDRQETQYF. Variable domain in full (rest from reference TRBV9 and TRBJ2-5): DSGVTQTPKHLITATGQRVTLRCSPRSGDLSVYWYQQSLDQGLQFLIQYYNGEERAKGNILERFSAQQFPDLHSELNLSSLELGDSALYFCASSPGDRQETQYFGPGTRLLVL.

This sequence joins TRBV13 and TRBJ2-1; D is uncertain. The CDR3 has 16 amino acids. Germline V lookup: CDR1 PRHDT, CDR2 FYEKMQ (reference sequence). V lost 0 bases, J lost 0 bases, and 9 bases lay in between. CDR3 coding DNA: TGTGCCAGCAGCTTAGGCACGAGAAGCTCCTACAATGAGCAGTTCTTC. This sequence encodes CASSLGTRSSYNEQFF.

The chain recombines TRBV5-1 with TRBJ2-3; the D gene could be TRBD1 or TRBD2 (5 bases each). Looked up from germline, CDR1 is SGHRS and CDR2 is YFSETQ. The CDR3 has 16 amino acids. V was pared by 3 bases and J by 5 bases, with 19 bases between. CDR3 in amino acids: CASSWAREQAEDTQYF. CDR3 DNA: TGCGCCAGCAGCTGGGCCCGGGAACAGGCGGAAGATACGCAGTATTTT. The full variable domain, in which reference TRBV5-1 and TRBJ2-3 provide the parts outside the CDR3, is KAGVTQTPRYLIKTRGQQVTLSCSPISGHRSVSWYQQTPGQGLQFLFEYFSETQRNKGNFPGRFSGRQFSNSRSEMNVSTLELGDSALYLCASSWAREQAEDTQYFGPGTRLTVL.

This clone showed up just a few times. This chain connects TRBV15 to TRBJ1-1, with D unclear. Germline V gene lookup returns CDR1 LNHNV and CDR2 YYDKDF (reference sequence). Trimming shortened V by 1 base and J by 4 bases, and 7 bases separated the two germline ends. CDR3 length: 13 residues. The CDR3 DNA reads TGTGCCACCAGCAGAGGTAGCGGCACTGAAGCTTTCTTT. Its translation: CATSRGSGTEAFF.

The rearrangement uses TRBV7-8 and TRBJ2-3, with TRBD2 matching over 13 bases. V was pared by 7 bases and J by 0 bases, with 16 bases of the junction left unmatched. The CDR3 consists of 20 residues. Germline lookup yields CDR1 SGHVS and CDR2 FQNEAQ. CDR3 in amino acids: CASTPQLAGGPPLSTDTQYF. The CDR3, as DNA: TGTGCCAGCACCCCGCAACTAGCGGGAGGGCCTCCCCTTAGCACAGATACGCAGTATTTT.

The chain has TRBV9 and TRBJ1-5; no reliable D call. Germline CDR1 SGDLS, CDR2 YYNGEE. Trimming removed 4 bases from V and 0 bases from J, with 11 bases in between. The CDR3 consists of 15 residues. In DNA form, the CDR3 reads TGTGCCAGCAGCCCCGGGCGAGATAGCAATCAGCCCCAGCATTTT. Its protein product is CASSPGRDSNQPQHF.

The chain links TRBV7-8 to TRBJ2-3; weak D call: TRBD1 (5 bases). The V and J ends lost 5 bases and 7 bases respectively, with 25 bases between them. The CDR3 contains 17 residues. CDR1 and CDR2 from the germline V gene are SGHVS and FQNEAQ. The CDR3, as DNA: TGTGCCAGCAGCGGATTCCCCTCCCAGGGTGTTATGAATACGCAGTATTTT. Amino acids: CASSGFPSQGVMNTQYF.